This record looks at one T cell receptor (beta chain) sequence and its context. The antigen is unknown. As to time point: 20-29 weeks after completion of therapy. Drug-resistant or recurrent cytomegalovirus affected these solid-organ transplant recipient patients. This entry comes from a study of T cell therapy after organ transplantation. General study points: Low CD8+ T cell yield possibly reduced coverage, hiding nonresponder expansions. Concurrent antirejection and antiviral drugs remain unassessed confounders.

TCRdb keeps only in-frame clones here, not all; method: immunoSEQ multiplex PCR. Altogether some 17,000 clones are present, 85% to 90% being singletons, with the ten largest covering 25% to 40%. V lost 4 bases and J lost 4; bases outside the gene matches: 7. The CDR3 length is 15 residues. CDR1 is SGHRS, CDR2 YFSETQ, per germline. The TCR sequence derives from a human patient who had received a solid organ transplant and had CMV disease. Part of the T cells may come from the graft donor. The sample in question was CD8+ T cells from blood, obtained after autologous CMV-specific T cell therapy. The chain carries TRBV5-1 and TRBJ2-1; TRBD1 matches 8 bases. In nucleotides, the CDR3 is TGCGCCAGCAGCCCGGACAGGGTACCTTACAATGAGCAGTTCTTC. Protein: CASSPDRVPYNEQFF.